Below, 15 T cell receptor beta chains from the same sample are listed, as sequenced in a study of Ad26.COV2.S vaccination and SARS-CoV-2 variants. Sequenced by immunoSEQ multiplex PCR; TCRdb stores in-frame clones only, minus some. The sample includes approximately 500,000 clones, approximately 88% of them seen just once. Specified treatment: roughly 20 received Ad26.COV2.S at low or high dose, single or two shots; a few received placebo; per-sample allocation not given. The investigators took samples on day 63 after the first vaccine or placebo injection. The sample in question was peripheral blood, obtained in a trial of Ad26.COV2.S vaccine versus placebo. Every receptor here comes from a person between 18 and 65 years old who received the Ad26.COV2.S COVID-19 vaccine or a placebo.

The chain carries TRBV19 and TRBJ1-1; the match to TRBD1 covers 9 bases. Trimming removed 6 bases from V and 5 bases from J; junction bases left unmatched: 4. Germline CDR1 LNHDA, CDR2 SQIVND (reference sequence). The CDR3 consists of 13 residues. The CDR3 sequence: CASRDRGWTEAFF. The CDR3 DNA is TGTGCCAGTAGGGACAGGGGATGGACTGAAGCTTTCTTT.

The DNA for the CDR3 is TGCGCCAGCAGCCAAGACAGGGCTAGCAATCAGCCCCAGCATTTT. It specifies CASSQDRASNQPQHF. The chain carries TRBV4-3 and TRBJ1-5; tentatively, D is TRBD1 (5 bases). Trimming removed 0 bases from V and 0 bases from J, with 6 bases in between. Germline loops: CDR1 LGHNA, CDR2 YSLEER. This CDR3 is 15 amino acids long.

This clone was detected a few times. This CDR3 is CASSLTGLAGFSYNEQFF. As DNA, the CDR3 is TGTGCCAGCAGCTTAACTGGACTAGCTGGTTTCTCCTACAATGAGCAGTTCTTC. The rearrangement uses TRBV7-8 and TRBJ2-1, with 8 bases identical to TRBD2. Trimming at V came to 2 bases and at J to 0 bases, leaving 9 bases not matched to a gene. The CDR3 is made up of 18 amino acids. Germline CDR1 SGHVS, CDR2 FQNEAQ.

In this sample, this clone turned up a few times. The CDR3 DNA reads as TGTGCCAGCAGCTTCGGGACAGCCGTCTCCTACGAGCAGTACTTC. Encoded protein: CASSFGTAVSYEQYF. V and J are TRBV11-1 and TRBJ2-7; 7 nucleotides match TRBD1. V trimming: 3 bases; J trimming: 0 bases; junction bases outside the gene matches: 5. The germline CDR1 and CDR2 sequences are SGHAT and FQDESV (reference sequence). The CDR3 totals 15 residues.

This chain joins TRBV6-5 and TRBJ1-5, with D maybe TRBD1 (6 bases). V was trimmed by 6 bases and J by 2 bases, leaving 14 bases between them. Germline values: CDR1 MNHEY, CDR2 SVGAGI. The CDR3 has 15 residues. This chain's CDR3 is CASRPRGGRNQPQHF. CDR3 nucleotide sequence: TGTGCCAGCAGACCCAGGGGCGGGCGCAATCAGCCCCAGCATTTT.

V gene TRBV29-1 combines with J gene TRBJ2-7; D not certain. Between the trimmed V and J ends, which lost 4 bases and 0 bases, there was a span of 13 bases. The CDR3 consists of 14 residues. Germline V gene sequence: CDR1 SQVTM, CDR2 ANQGSEA. The CDR3 region is CSVGRGVSSYEQYF. The CDR3 region has the DNA TGCAGCGTTGGGCGTGGGGTTAGCTCCTACGAGCAGTACTTC.

This sequence joins TRBV7-2 and TRBJ2-2; perhaps D is TRBD1 or TRBD2 (6 bases each). The V and J ends lost 2 bases and 7 bases respectively, with 14 bases between them. Germline V gene data show CDR1 as SGHTA and CDR2 as FQGNSA. The CDR3 sequence is 15 residues long. CDR3 region: CASSLSPGAGGELFF. DNA of the CDR3: TGTGCCAGCAGCTTAAGTCCGGGGGCAGGCGGGGAGCTGTTTTTT.

The CDR3 region has the DNA TGTGCCAGCAGCCAGCGGACAGGATCAGATACGCAGTATTTT. Protein: CASSQRTGSDTQYF. The gene calls are TRBV9 and TRBJ2-3; 7 bases align to TRBD1. V shed 4 bases, J shed 4 bases, and the junction held 6 bases outside the gene matches. Germline V gene lookup returns CDR1 SGDLS and CDR2 YYNGEE. The CDR3 covers 14 residues.

The V and J genes are TRBV19 and TRBJ2-7; 9 bases are shared with TRBD1. The CDR3 has 13 residues. Germline V lookup: CDR1 LNHDA, CDR2 SQIVND (reference sequence). V shed 9 bases and J 1 base; nucleotides not matched to a gene: 4. CDR3 in DNA: TGTGCCAGCCGGGACAGGGCTTCCTACGAGCAGTACTTC. It codes for CASRDRASYEQYF. The variable domain in full, with the rest retrieved from reference TRBV19 and TRBJ2-7, is DGGITQSPKYLFRKEGQNVTLSCEQNLNHDAMYWYRQDPGQGLRLIYYSQIVNDFQKGDIAEGYSVSREKKESFPLTVTSAQKNPTAFYLCASRDRASYEQYFGPGTRLTVT.

The chain joins TRBV28 to TRBJ1-5, with 7 bases aligning to TRBD1. V dropped 7 bases and J dropped 3; count of bases not matched to a gene: 6. The CDR3 extends over 14 amino acids. CDR1 MDHEN and CDR2 SYDVKM come from the germline V gene. The chain's CDR3 is CASTPDRVNQPQHF. The CDR3 nucleotides are TGTGCCAGCACCCCCGACAGGGTCAATCAGCCCCAGCATTTT.

V gene TRBV19 combines with J gene TRBJ2-3; unclear D gene. CDR1 is LNHDA and CDR2 is SQIVND in the germline V gene (reference sequence). The CDR3 loop spans 15 amino acids. The germline V and J ends were trimmed by 2 bases and 5 bases, with 14 bases remaining between them. CDR3 bases: TGTGCCAGTAGTATACTGGCCGGTTCACAAGATACGCAGTATTTT. Its translation is CASSILAGSQDTQYF.

This rearrangement joins TRBV27 to TRBJ1-1; D is perhaps TRBD1 (5 bases). V dropped 4 bases and J dropped 1 base, with 10 bases sitting between them. Germline V gene data show CDR1 as MNHEY and CDR2 as SMNVEV (reference sequence). CDR3 length: 14 residues. The CDR3 region has the DNA TGTGCCAGCAGTTACCGGACAAAGAACACTGAAGCTTTCTTT. Translation: CASSYRTKNTEAFF.

The gene calls are TRBV28 and TRBJ2-1; 13 bases match TRBD2. Germline V gene sequence: CDR1 MDHEN, CDR2 SYDVKM. This CDR3 comprises 16 residues. The V gene end was trimmed by 5 bases and the J gene end by 7 bases; junction bases not matched to a gene: 8. The CDR3 is CASSTWTSGRLNEQFF. The DNA of the CDR3 is TGTGCCAGCAGTACTTGGACTAGCGGGAGACTGAATGAGCAGTTCTTC.

The V call is TRBV7-9, the J call TRBJ2-1, with D possibly matching TRBD2 (5 bases). Trimming left V 2 bases short and J 9 bases short, with 8 bases between. The length of the CDR3 is 12 residues. CDR1 SEHNR and CDR2 FQNEAQ come from the germline V gene (reference sequence). In DNA, the CDR3 is TGTGCCAGCAGCTTAATAGCGAGTGAGCAGTTCTTC. Its protein is CASSLIASEQFF.

There are a few counts of this clone. The chain employs TRBV28 and TRBJ1-6; D unresolved. CDR3 length: 15 residues. V lost 3 bases, J lost 13 bases, and 19 bases lay in between. Germline V gives CDR1 MDHEN, CDR2 SYDVKM. This chain's CDR3 is CASSLTSRRMRPLHF. CDR3 sequence (DNA): TGTGCCAGCAGTTTGACTTCGCGGCGGATGCGGCCCCTCCACTTT.